This entry describes one TCR beta chain. Its target is unknown. Germline CDR1 reads SGHVS; CDR2 reads FQNEAQ. This CDR3 has 11 residues. Between the trimmed V and J ends, which lost 5 bases and 2 bases, there was a span of 3 bases. This sample is part of a study of cytomegalovirus exposure and HLA in healthy donors. General study results and limits: Sequencing artifact likely explains a cluster of highly shared sequence variants.

The PCR employed 60 Vbeta primers together with 13 Jbeta primers. Some clones are missing from TCRdb's copy, which holds only in-frame ones; the method was immunoSEQ multiplex PCR. The sample yields about 79,000 clones, around three quarters seen once. Sequenced sample: PBMCs. The receptor was isolated from a man aged 60-69 years in good health and CMV-seronegative. The chain recombines TRBV7-8 with TRBJ1-1; D remains ambiguous. The CDR3 coding sequence is TGTGCCAGCAGCGTAAACACTGAAGCTTTCTTT. As protein: CASSVNTEAFF.